The source of this T cell receptor (beta chain) is a study of blood T cells in healthy people across ages. Study findings and constraints: Both higher diversity and more naive CD4+ cells marked long-lived donors when set against aged donors.

Germline lookup yields CDR1 SQVTM and CDR2 ANQGSEA. With 4 bases clipped from V and 7 bases from J, the junction kept 7 bases outside the gene matches. The CDR3 length is 12 residues. This clonotype has just a few counts. Its antigen is undetermined. The donors, aged about 6 to 90, were healthy Caucasians from Russia. A second PCR of about 7 to 12 cycles used a sample-barcoded 5' primer and a J-beta primer mix. From the 5' RACE reads, TCRdb called clonotypes with MiXCR, one entry per CDR3 protein. The profile shows 700,000 to 950,000 distinct CDR3 sequences, roughly 41% of them singletons. The sequence came from a woman aged 55-69 years in good health. Sequencing was carried out using blood. V and J are TRBV29-1 and TRBJ2-7; 7 positions match TRBD1. This CDR3 reads CSVGPQGEEQYF. Written as DNA, the CDR3 is TGCAGCGTTGGACCTCAGGGGGAAGAGCAGTACTTC.